The clone carrying this TCR beta chain has just a few counts. What it recognizes is unknown. This sample was taken from a study of T cell repertoires in cytomegalovirus infection. About the research overall: The public TCR beta signatures pointed to both CMV infection and matching HLA type.

MiXCR, applied by TCRdb to the reads, yields one record per CDR3 protein. The sample contains about a million distinct CDR3 sequences, less than 40% of which appear only once. The input for sequencing was cultured CD8+ T cells from PBMCs, taken from culture after CMV antigen stimulation. The receptor's source is a human donor in good health (CMV status not recorded). Some clones in this sample may be carry-over from other donors' samples.

The CDR3 sequence is CASTSSARGNQPQHF. The CDR3 nucleotides are TGTGCCAGCACCTCGTCGGCAAGGGGCAATCAGCCCCAGCATTTT. The J gene is TRBJ1-5, the V gene TRBV3-1; D gene unclear. The germline V gene has CDR1 LGHDT and CDR2 YNNKEL (reference sequence). V gave up 7 bases and J gave up 2 bases, with 15 bases separating them. The CDR3 runs to 15 residues.